Listed below are T cell receptor beta chains from one sample, sequenced in a study of human T cells and chemical hapten exposure. TCRdb redid the calling of the 5' RACE reads with MiXCR, one entry per CDR3 protein. This table has about 140,000 distinct CDR3 sequences, roughly 4% appearing once. The origin of the receptors is a female donor in good health. Both conserved end residues are part of each CDR3. Fields, in order: D gene, clone size, J gene, V gene, CDR3 DNA, CDR3 protein. A D gene is named only where the DNA matches it firmly. The size field is filled for only some rows; it gives once, few, many or a size class.

>.|many|TRBJ1-5|TRBV7-6
TGTGCCAGCAGCTTAAGGGGGTGGGATCATCAGCCCCAGCATTTT
CASSLRGWDHQPQHF
>TRBD2|many|TRBJ2-7|TRBV20-1
TGCAGTGCTAGAGATCAGGTAGCGGGGGTGGACGAGCAGTACTTC
CSARDQVAGVDEQYF
>.|many|TRBJ1-6|TRBV20-1
TGCAGTGTTGCGGATAGTGAGGGTTCACCCCTCCACTTT
CSVADSEGSPLHF
>.|many|TRBJ1-1|TRBV5-6
TGTGCCAGCAGCTTTCGGCAGCCCTTGCTGTTCTTT
CASSFRQPLLFF
>TRBD2|few|TRBJ2-3|TRBV12-3/TRBV12-4
TGTGCCAGCAGCCGACACGGACTAGCGGGGGGGGCCGATGCAGATACGCAGTATTTT
CASSRHGLAGGADADTQYF
>.|many|TRBJ1-1|TRBV30
TGTGCCTGGAGTGTAGGGATTGTCACGGTGAACACTGAAGCTTTCTTT
CAWSVGIVTVNTEAFF
>.|few|TRBJ2-2|TRBV5-1
TGCGCCAGCAGCTTGATCGACACCGGGGAGCTGTTTTTT
CASSLIDTGELFF
>.|many|TRBJ2-3|TRBV28
TGTGCCAGCAGACTCCTCGACAGGAGAAATACGCAGTATTTT
CASRLLDRRNTQYF
>TRBD1|few|TRBJ2-7|TRBV29-1
TGCAGCGATCATACCCCGACAGGGAGCGAGCAGTACTTC
CSDHTPTGSEQYF
>TRBD2|many|TRBJ2-2|TRBV7-2
TGTGCCAGCAGCTTAGAGACTAGCGGAACCGGGGAGCTGTTTTTT
CASSLETSGTGELFF
>.|many|TRBJ2-2|TRBV14
TGTGCCAGCAGCCAAGAACACACCGGGGAGCTGTTTTTT
CASSQEHTGELFF
>.|many|TRBJ1-2|TRBV14
TGTGCCAGCAGCCAAGATCTGCCCCGGAGCCTATGGGGCTACACCTTC
CASSQDLPRSLWGYTF
>.|.|TRBJ1-1|TRBV4-3
TGCGCCAGCAGCCAAGACGGGCACGGGGTGAACACTGAAGCTTTCTTT
CASSQDGHGVNTEAFF
>.|many|TRBJ1-2|TRBV3-1
TGTGCCAGCAGCCACCGGGGCGTCGAACTTGGCGGCTACACCTTC
CASSHRGVELGGYTF
>.|many|TRBJ2-3|TRBV30
TGTGCCTGGATCAAGGCCTATAGCACAGATACGCAGTATTTT
CAWIKAYSTDTQYF
>TRBD1|.|TRBJ2-3|TRBV11-1
TGTGCCAGCAGCCAAAAACCGGGACAGGGATTCACAGATACGCAGTATTTT
CASSQKPGQGFTDTQYF
>.|.|TRBJ1-1|TRBV2
TGTGCCAGCAGCCGGACCCGGAACACTGAAGCTTTCTTT
CASSRTRNTEAFF
>.|.|TRBJ1-1|TRBV7-6
TGTGCCAGCAGCCGTACCGGGACGGCGATACCCACTGAAGCTTTCTTT
CASSRTGTAIPTEAFF
>TRBD2|many|TRBJ2-3|TRBV4-1
TGCGCCAGCAGCCAAGTAGCGGGGGCGACAGATACGCAGTATTTT
CASSQVAGATDTQYF
>TRBD1|many|TRBJ2-7|TRBV12-3/TRBV12-4
TGTGCCAGCAGCCGGGGCGGAGGACAGGGCTACGAGCAGTACTTC
CASSRGGGQGYEQYF
>TRBD1|many|TRBJ2-7|TRBV5-6
TGTGCCAGCAGCTCCAGGGGGATACACGAGCAGTACTTC
CASSSRGIHEQYF
>.|many|TRBJ1-1|TRBV20-1
TGCAGTGCAGGGGTCAGACAAGGGACTGAAGCTTTCTTT
CSAGVRQGTEAFF
>TRBD2|few|TRBJ2-3|TRBV7-3
TGTGCCAGCAGCTTAACCAGCGGGGGGCCCTTTGGGACAGATACGCAGTATTTT
CASSLTSGGPFGTDTQYF
>.|few|TRBJ2-5|TRBV2
TGTGCCAGCCTGGGGCGTACCCAAGAGACCCAGTACTTC
CASLGRTQETQYF
>TRBD1|many|TRBJ2-4|TRBV29-1
TGCAGCGTTAAGAAGGGGACAGAAAACATTCAGTACTTC
CSVKKGTENIQYF
>TRBD2|many|TRBJ2-5|TRBV7-2
TGTGCCAGCAGCTCAGTAGCGGGGGGTGTATTATTAGAGACCCAGTACTTC
CASSSVAGGVLLETQYF
>.|many|TRBJ1-5|TRBV6-4
TGTGCCAGCAGTCCAGCCTCAGGGAATCAGCCCCAGCATTTT
CASSPASGNQPQHF
>.|many|TRBJ2-1|TRBV11-3
TGTGCCAGCAGCCCTAGAACGGACCCGGGGAGGTACAATGAGCAGTTCTTC
CASSPRTDPGRYNEQFF
>.|many|TRBJ2-3|TRBV10-3
TGTGCCACCCACGGGGAAAACACACTCACAGATACGCAGTATTTT
CATHGENTLTDTQYF
>TRBD1|.|TRBJ1-1|TRBV4-3
TGCGCCAGCAGCCAAGATCCTCCACAGGGGCTTCGGACTGAAGCTTTCTTT
CASSQDPPQGLRTEAFF
>.|many|TRBJ2-3|TRBV20-1
TGCAGTGGTAGCCGGGGCCCCATCACAGATACGCAGTATTTT
CSGSRGPITDTQYF
>TRBD2|many|TRBJ2-3|TRBV7-9
TGTGCCAGCAGTCCCGGTCTAGCGGGGGGCACAGATACGCAGTATTTT
CASSPGLAGGTDTQYF
>.|many|TRBJ2-4|TRBV12-3/TRBV12-4
TGTGCCAGCAGTTTAGCGCCTATGGGCGCCCGGATTCAGTACTTC
CASSLAPMGARIQYF
>.|few|TRBJ2-5|TRBV7-2
TGTGCCAGCAGCTTAATGGGTTCGGAGCAAGAGACCCAGTACTTC
CASSLMGSEQETQYF
>.|many|TRBJ2-2|TRBV20-1
TGCAGTGCTAGTCTGACCGGGGAGCTGTTTTTT
CSASLTGELFF
>TRBD2|few|TRBJ2-1|TRBV29-1
TGCAGCGCCGGGCCGGGACTAGAGAAAAATGAGCAGTTCTTC
CSAGPGLEKNEQFF
>.|many|TRBJ1-3|TRBV9
TGTGCCAGCAGCGTCGGGGGATCAAGCTCTGGAAACACCATATATTTT
CASSVGGSSSGNTIYF
>.|many|TRBJ2-7|TRBV25-1
TGTGCCAGCAGTGAATGGGAACAGTCCCCCACAGAGCAGTACTTC
CASSEWEQSPTEQYF
>TRBD1|many|TRBJ1-5|TRBV10-3
TGTGCCATCAGTGAGTCGACAGGGGGAAGCAATCAGCCCCAGCATTTT
CAISESTGGSNQPQHF
>.|many|TRBJ2-1|TRBV6-2/TRBV6-3
TGTGCCAGTACCCCGGGGGGCGCAGGCGACAATGAGCAGTTCTTC
CASTPGGAGDNEQFF